These 10 T cell receptor beta chains share one sample of origin, sequenced in a study of STAT3 mutations in large granular lymphocyte leukemia. The assay was immunoSEQ multiplex PCR, and TCRdb's table has in-frame clones only and misses some. The listing contains thousands of clones. What these receptors recognize is not known. Study outcomes and limitations: At least one immunodominant TCR beta clonotype appeared in every T-cell large granular lymphocyte leukemia patient.

The sequenced material came from PBMCs. Receptors were obtained from a human donor with T large granular lymphocyte leukemia. The donor label of this sample is uncertain. Some clones in this sample may be carry-over from other donors' samples.

This clone is labeled medium-sized (0.01 to 0.1%) based on frequency. This CDR3 fails to terminate in the conserved phenylalanine or tryptophan, so it likely reflects a read error. It is unclear where the CDR3 begins or ends on the DNA, so no DNA is shown, and the CDR3 is as TCRdb lists it. The CDR3 loop is CAKQKEGYEDE. V gene TRBV15 combines with J gene TRBJ2-7; the DNA was not compared with TRBD1, the D call given in the table. Germline CDR1 is LNHNV and CDR2 is YYDKDF (reference sequence). The CDR3 adds up to 11 amino acids, both ends counted.

Concerning this clone itself: Because the CDR3 is missing its conserved closing phenylalanine or tryptophan, this is likely a read error. The limits of the CDR3 on the DNA are not certain, so only TCRdb's listed CDR3 is given. The chain combines TRBV19 with TRBJ2-1; TRBD1 is the table's D call, not checked against the DNA. Germline V gene sequence: CDR1 LNHDA, CDR2 SQIVND (reference sequence). A total of 12 residues make up the CDR3, ends included. CDR3 loop: CASGLGQGSYNE.

Worth noting for this clone: The CDR3 ends on some other residue instead of the conserved phenylalanine or tryptophan, so this is likely a read error. Because the CDR3's place on the DNA is in doubt, the DNA is left out and the CDR3 is given as listed by TCRdb. The chain recombines TRBV20-1 with TRBJ1-2. The CDR3 sequence runs 9 residues, both termini included. Germline loops: CDR1 DFQATT, CDR2 SNEGSKA (reference sequence). CDR3 sequence reads: CSAYYGNYG.

This clone ranks as large (0.1 to 1%) in terms of frequency. A read error is likely, as this CDR3 ends without the conserved phenylalanine or tryptophan. The DNA is left out, because the CDR3 cannot be placed on it with certainty; the CDR3 is given as TCRdb lists it. This chain uses TRBV2 with TRBJ2-1; the table's D gene call, TRBD1, was not cross checked with the DNA. Germline V CDR1 and CDR2: SNHLY, FYNNEI. From its first to its last residue, the CDR3 has 13 amino acids. The CDR3 here is CASRDTGQGLDNE.

Concerning this clone itself: Likely a read error: the CDR3 ends without its conserved phenylalanine or tryptophan. No DNA is shown, since the ends of the CDR3 on it are uncertain; the CDR3 is the one TCRdb lists. V is TRBV19 and J is TRBJ2-1; the tabulated D call, TRBD2, remains unverified against the DNA. The length of the CDR3 is 12 amino acids, counting both ends. Per germline, CDR1 LNHDA and CDR2 SQIVND (reference sequence). This CDR3 is CASARLAGSYNE.

Remarks on this clone: The conserved final phenylalanine or tryptophan is absent from the CDR3, which likely points to a read error. The DNA is omitted, as the CDR3 cannot be located on it reliably, and the CDR3 follows TCRdb's listing. V gene TRBV4-1 combines with J gene TRBJ2-7; the D call of TRBD1 is as the table states it, not checked on the DNA. Germline assignment: CDR1 MGHRA and CDR2 YSYEKL. A total of 11 residues make up the CDR3, ends included. Here the CDR3 reads CASSPHESPYE.

Note on this clone: The CDR3 carries no conserved terminal phenylalanine or tryptophan, so it likely arises from a read error. No DNA is shown, since the ends of the CDR3 on it are uncertain; the CDR3 is the one TCRdb lists. The V call is TRBV4-1, the J call TRBJ1-6; TRBD1 is taken as the D call from the table, unchecked against the DNA. Germline V gives CDR1 MGHRA, CDR2 YSYEKL. The CDR3 contains 10 residues when both ends are counted. CDR3 amino acids: CASSYLLVSP.

As for this clone: The CDR3 ends on some other residue instead of the conserved phenylalanine or tryptophan, so this is likely a read error. The DNA is left out, because the CDR3 cannot be placed on it with certainty; the CDR3 is given as TCRdb lists it. V usage is TRBV6-1 and J usage is TRBJ1-6; TRBD1, as called in the table, went unchecked against the DNA. Ends included, the CDR3 has 11 residues. Germline V gene lookup returns CDR1 MNHNS and CDR2 SASEGT. The CDR3: CASSGGTGNSP.

Turning to this clone: Because it lacks the conserved phenylalanine or tryptophan at the end, this CDR3 is likely a read error. The limits of the CDR3 on the DNA are not certain, so only TCRdb's listed CDR3 is given. This chain's CDR3 is CASSEFGGQRE. The V and J genes are TRBV10-1 and TRBJ1-1. The CDR3 is 11 residues long, ends included. Germline CDR1 reads WNHNN; CDR2 reads SYGVQD (reference sequence).

Details on this clone: The final CDR3 position lacks the conserved phenylalanine or tryptophan, pointing to a likely read error. The limits of the CDR3 on the DNA are not certain, so only TCRdb's listed CDR3 is given. The chain uses TRBV5-4 and TRBJ1-3; the table's D call, TRBD1, was not checked against the DNA. The CDR3 length is 11 residues, termini included. CDR1 is SGHNT and CDR2 is YYREEE in the germline V gene (reference sequence). CDR3: CASSFGLSGNT.